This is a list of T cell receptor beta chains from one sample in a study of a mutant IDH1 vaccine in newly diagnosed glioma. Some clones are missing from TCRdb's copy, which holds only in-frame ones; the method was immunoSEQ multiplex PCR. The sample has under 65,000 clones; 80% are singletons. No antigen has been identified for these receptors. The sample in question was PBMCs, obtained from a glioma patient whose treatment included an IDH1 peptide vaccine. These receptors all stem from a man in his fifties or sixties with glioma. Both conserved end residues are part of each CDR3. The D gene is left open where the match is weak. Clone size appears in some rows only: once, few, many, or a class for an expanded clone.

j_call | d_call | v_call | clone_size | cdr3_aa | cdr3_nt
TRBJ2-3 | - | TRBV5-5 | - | CASSTLILGGTDTQYF | TGTGCCAGCAGCACCCTGATCTTGGGTGGCACAGATACGCAGTATTTT
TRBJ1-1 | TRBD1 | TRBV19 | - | CASSMGQGAETEAFF | TGTGCCAGTAGTATGGGGCAGGGGGCTGAAACTGAAGCTTTCTTT
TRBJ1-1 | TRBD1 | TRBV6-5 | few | CASIPRWTGGMAFF | TGTGCCAGCATCCCAAGATGGACAGGGGGCATGGCTTTCTTT
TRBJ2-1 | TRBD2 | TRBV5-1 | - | CASSLAASGGIFNEQFF | TGCGCCAGCAGCTTGGCGGCTAGCGGGGGCATCTTCAATGAGCAGTTCTTC
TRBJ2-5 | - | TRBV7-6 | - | CASSGPVEVTGSQYF | TGTGCCAGCAGCGGGCCCGTCGAAGTGACTGGGTCCCAGTACTTC
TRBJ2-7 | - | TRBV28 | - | CASSGRPYEQYF | TGTGCCAGCAGTGGGAGACCTTACGAGCAGTACTTC
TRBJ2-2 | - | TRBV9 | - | CASSFRGTGELFF | TGTGCCAGCAGTTTCCGAGGGACCGGGGAGCTGTTTTTT
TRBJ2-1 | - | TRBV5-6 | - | CASSRRGNEQFF | TGTGCCAGCAGCCGGAGGGGGAATGAGCAGTTCTTC
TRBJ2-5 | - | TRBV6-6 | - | CASSYRRDTSETQYF | TGTGCCAGCAGTTATAGGAGGGACACGTCAGAGACCCAGTACTTC
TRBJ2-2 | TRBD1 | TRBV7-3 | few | CASSLKADRETGELFF | TGTGCCAGCAGCTTAAAGGCGGACAGGGAAACCGGGGAGCTGTTTTTT
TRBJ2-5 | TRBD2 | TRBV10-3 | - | CAISDPASGRMEETQYF | TGTGCCATCAGTGATCCGGCTAGCGGGAGAATGGAAGAGACCCAGTACTTC
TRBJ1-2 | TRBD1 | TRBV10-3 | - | CAISEVGQGYGYTF | TGTGCCATCAGTGAGGTCGGACAGGGATATGGCTACACCTTC
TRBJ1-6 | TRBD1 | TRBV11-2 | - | CASSLEGTGNRSPLHF | TGTGCCAGCAGCTTAGAGGGGACAGGTAATCGGTCACCCCTCCACTTT
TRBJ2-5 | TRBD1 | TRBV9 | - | CASSVSQGEETQYF | TGTGCCAGCAGCGTATCACAGGGGGAAGAGACCCAGTACTTC
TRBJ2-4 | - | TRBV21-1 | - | CASSIQGWSKNIQYF | TGTGCCAGCAGCATACAGGGGTGGTCCAAAAACATTCAGTACTTC
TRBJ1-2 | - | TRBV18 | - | CASSPTLSYGYTF | TGTGCCAGCTCACCCACTTTGAGCTATGGCTACACCTTC
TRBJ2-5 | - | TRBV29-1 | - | CSVRLTIQETQYF | TGCAGCGTCCGCCTGACCATCCAAGAGACCCAGTACTTC
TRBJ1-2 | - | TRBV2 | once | CASRPPDVVAGYTF | TGTGCCAGCAGGCCCCCGGACGTGGTCGCCGGCTACACCTTC
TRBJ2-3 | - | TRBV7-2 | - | CASSSVGQSTDTQYF | TGTGCCAGCAGCTCAGTGGGGCAGAGCACAGATACGCAGTATTTT
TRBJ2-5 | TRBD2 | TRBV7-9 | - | CASSVTIAGGQETQYF | TGTGCCAGCAGCGTGACCATTGCCGGGGGGCAAGAGACCCAGTACTTC